The text below deals with one T cell receptor (beta chain). Its antigen is not known. The junction departs from germline at one end; a sequencing error may be responsible. TCRdb passed the reads through MiXCR, listing each CDR3 protein once. Among approximately 50,000 distinct CDR3 sequences listed, around a fifth were seen once. Germline lookup yields CDR1 MGHRA and CDR2 YSYEKL. CDR3 length: 16 amino acids. The sample belongs to a study of T cell repertoires in cytomegalovirus infection. Across the study: Well-studied HLA-B-restricted CMV epitopes were used in the study alongside recently identified HLA-C-restricted ones. Matching HLA type and CMV infection were both indicated by public TCR beta signatures. Notes on the study in general: The study identified carriers of CMV plus the relevant HLA from cumulative public TCR beta family frequency.

The V and J genes are TRBV4-1 and TRBJ1-4; TRBD1 is a possible D gene (6 bases). Here the sequenced sample was CD8+ T cells from cultured PBMCs, taken from culture after CMV antigen stimulation. The clonotype comes from a human donor in good health (CMV status not recorded). Some clones in this sample may be carry-over from other donors' samples. The chain's CDR3 is CASSHLRTATNEKLFF. CDR3 bases: TGCGCCAGCAGCCACCTCCGGACAGCAACTAATGAAAAACTATTTTTT.